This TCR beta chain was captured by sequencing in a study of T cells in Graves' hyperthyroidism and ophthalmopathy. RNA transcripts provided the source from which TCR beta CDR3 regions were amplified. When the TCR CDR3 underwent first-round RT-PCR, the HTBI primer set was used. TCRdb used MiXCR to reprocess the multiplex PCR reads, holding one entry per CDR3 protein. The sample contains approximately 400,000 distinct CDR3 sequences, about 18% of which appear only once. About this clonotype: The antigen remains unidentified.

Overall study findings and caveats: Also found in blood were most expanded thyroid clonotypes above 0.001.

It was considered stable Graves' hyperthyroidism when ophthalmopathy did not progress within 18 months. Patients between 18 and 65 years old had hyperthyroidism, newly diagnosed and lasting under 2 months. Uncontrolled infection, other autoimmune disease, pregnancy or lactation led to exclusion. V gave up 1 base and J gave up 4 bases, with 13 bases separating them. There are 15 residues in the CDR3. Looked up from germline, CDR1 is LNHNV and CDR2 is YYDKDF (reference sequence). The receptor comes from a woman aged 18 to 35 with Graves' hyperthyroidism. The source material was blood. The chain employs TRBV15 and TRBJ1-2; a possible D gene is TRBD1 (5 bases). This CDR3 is CATSRVRGGTYGYTF. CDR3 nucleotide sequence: TGTGCCACCAGCAGAGTACGGGGAGGGACCTATGGCTACACCTTC.